This paragraph reports one TCR beta chain. This CDR3 spans 15 amino acids. V dropped 0 bases and J dropped 4; count of bases not matched to a gene: 4. CDR1 and CDR2 (germline): SGDLS, YYNGEE. This record belongs to a study of shared clonotypes between healthy human individuals. Measured with immunoSEQ multiplex PCR; TCRdb has only the in-frame clones, and not every one. The sample yields millions of clones, approximately 95% seen once. Sequencing was done on a sample of naive CD4+ T cells sorted from blood. Indicated subset: CD45RA+ positively selected. This chain connects TRBV9 to TRBJ1-1; 9 bases are shared with TRBD1. The sequence was obtained from a man aged 18-30 years in good health. CDR3 region: CASSVAQGAGTEAFF. The DNA for the CDR3 is TGTGCCAGCAGCGTAGCACAGGGGGCTGGCACTGAAGCTTTCTTT.